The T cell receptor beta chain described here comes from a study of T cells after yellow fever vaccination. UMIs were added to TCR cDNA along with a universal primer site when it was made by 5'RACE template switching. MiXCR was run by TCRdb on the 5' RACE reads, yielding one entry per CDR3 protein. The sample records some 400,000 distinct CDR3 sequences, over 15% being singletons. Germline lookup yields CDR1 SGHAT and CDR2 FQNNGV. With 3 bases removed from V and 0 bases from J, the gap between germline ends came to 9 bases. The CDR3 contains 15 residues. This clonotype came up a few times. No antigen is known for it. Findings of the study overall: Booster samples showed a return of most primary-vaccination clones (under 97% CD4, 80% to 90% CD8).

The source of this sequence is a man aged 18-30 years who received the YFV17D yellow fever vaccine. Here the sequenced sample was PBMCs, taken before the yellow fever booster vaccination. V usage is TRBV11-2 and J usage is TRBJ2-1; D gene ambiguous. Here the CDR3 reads CASSFAPSSYNEQFF. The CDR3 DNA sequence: TGTGCCAGCAGCTTTGCCCCCAGCTCCTACAATGAGCAGTTCTTC. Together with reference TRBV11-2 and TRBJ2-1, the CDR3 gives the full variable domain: EAGVAQSPRYKIIEKRQSVAFWCNPISGHATLYWYQQILGQGPKLLIQFQNNGVVDDSQLPKDRFSAERLKGVDSTLKIQPAKLEDSAVYLCASSFAPSSYNEQFFGPGTRLTVL.